The source of this T cell receptor (beta chain) is a study of T-cell memory formation after mild COVID-19. Looking at the study overall: TCR clustering was largely donor specific. Overall study findings and caveats: CD4/CD8 balance characterized clones contracting day 15 to 85, and CD4+ skew characterized later expanders. Mostly located in CM and EM were contracting CD4+ clones, with contracting CD8+ clones located in EMRA.

Looked up from germline, CDR1 is DFQATT and CDR2 is SNEGSKA (reference sequence). Trimming cost V 0 bases and J 9 bases, with 14 bases left between them. The CDR3 totals 13 residues. TCRdb redid the calling of the 5' RACE reads with MiXCR, one entry per CDR3 protein. Of 430,000 or so distinct CDR3 sequences in the sample, about 23% were seen once. About this clonotype: Its antigen is not identified.

The sequence came from an adult woman who had mild COVID-19 (a few samples of this study predate the infection). Cell type and time point are not known. The V gene is TRBV20-1, the J gene TRBJ2-5; D possibly corresponds to TRBD2 (5 bases). Sequencing was performed on PBMCs or a T cell subset sorted from them (not recorded which). CDR3 nucleotide sequence: TGCAGTGCTAGAGATCGTCCTAGCCTCGCCCAGTACTTC. It yields the protein CSARDRPSLAQYF.